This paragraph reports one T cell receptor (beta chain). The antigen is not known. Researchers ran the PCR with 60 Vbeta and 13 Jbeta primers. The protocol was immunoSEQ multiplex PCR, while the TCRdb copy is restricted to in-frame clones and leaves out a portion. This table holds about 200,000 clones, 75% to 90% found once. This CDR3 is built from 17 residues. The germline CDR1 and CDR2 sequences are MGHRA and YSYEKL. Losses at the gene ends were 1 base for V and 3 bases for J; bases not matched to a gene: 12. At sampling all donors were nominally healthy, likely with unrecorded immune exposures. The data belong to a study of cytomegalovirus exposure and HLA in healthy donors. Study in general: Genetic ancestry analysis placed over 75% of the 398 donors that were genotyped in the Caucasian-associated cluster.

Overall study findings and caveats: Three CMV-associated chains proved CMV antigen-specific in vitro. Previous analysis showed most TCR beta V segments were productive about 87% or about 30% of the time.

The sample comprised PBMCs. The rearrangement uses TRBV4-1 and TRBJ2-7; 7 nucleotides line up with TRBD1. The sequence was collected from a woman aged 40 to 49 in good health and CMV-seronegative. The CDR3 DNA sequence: TGCGCCAGCAGCCAAGGGACAGGAAGCTTAAAGGGCTACGAGCAGTACTTC. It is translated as CASSQGTGSLKGYEQYF.